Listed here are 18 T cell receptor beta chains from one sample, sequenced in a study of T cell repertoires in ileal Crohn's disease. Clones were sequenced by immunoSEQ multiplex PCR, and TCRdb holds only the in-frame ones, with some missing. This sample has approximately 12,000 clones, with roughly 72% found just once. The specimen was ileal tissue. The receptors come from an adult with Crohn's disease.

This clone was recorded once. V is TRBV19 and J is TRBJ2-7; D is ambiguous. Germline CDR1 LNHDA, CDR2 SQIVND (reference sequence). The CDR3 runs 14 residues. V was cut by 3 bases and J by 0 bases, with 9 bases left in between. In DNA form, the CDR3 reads TGTGCCAGTAGTATCCGACTTAGCTCCTACGAGCAGTACTTC. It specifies CASSIRLSSYEQYF.

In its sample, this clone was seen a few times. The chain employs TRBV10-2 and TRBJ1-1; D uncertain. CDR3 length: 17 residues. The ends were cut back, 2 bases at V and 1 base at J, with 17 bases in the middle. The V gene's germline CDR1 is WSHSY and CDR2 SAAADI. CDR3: CASSELRTQWGNTEAFF. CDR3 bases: TGCGCCAGCAGTGAGCTTCGGACTCAGTGGGGGAACACTGAAGCTTTCTTT.

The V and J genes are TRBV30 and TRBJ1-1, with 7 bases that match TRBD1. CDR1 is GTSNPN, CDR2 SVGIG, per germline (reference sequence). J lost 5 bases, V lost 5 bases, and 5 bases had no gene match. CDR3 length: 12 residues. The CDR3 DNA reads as TGTGCCTGGGCTACAGGGGCGACTGAAGCTTTCTTT. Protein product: CAWATGATEAFF.

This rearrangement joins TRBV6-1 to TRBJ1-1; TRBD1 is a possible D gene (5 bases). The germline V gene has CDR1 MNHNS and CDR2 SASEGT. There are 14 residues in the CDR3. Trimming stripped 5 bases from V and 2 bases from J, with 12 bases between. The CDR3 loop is CASSNRTRNTEAFF. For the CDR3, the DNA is TGTGCCAGCAGTAACAGGACCCGAAACACTGAAGCTTTCTTT.

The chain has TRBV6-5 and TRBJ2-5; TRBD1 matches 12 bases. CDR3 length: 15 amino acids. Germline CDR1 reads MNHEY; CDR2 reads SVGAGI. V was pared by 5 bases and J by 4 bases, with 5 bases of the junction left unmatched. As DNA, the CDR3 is TGTGCCAGCAGTGCCCGGGACAGGGGGCGAGAGACCCAGTACTTC. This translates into CASSARDRGRETQYF.

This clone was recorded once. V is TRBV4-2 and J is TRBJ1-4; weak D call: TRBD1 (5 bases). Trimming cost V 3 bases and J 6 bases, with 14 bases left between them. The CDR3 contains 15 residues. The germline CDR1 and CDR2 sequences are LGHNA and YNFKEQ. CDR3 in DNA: TGTGCCAGCAGCCAGAAACAGGTCTTAGATGAAAAACTGTTTTTT. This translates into CASSQKQVLDEKLFF.

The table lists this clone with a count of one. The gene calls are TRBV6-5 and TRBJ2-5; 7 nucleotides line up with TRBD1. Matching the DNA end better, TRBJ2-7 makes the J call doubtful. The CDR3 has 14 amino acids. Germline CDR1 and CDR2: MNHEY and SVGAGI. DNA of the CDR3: TGTGCCAGCGGTGACGGGGACAGCTCCTACGAGCAGTACTTC. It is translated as CASGDGDSSYEQYF.

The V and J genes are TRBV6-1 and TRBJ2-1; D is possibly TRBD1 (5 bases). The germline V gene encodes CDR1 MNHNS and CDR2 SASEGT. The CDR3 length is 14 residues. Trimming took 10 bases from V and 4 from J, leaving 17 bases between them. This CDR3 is CATIDRDIYNEQFF. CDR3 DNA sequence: TGTGCCACCATCGACAGAGATATATACAATGAGCAGTTCTTC.

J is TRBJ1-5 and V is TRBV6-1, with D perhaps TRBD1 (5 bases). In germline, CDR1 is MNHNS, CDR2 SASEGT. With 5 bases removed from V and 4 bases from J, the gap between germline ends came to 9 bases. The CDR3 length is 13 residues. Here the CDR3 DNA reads TGTGCCAGCAGTCCACGGGGGAATCAGCCCCAGCATTTT. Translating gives CASSPRGNQPQHF.

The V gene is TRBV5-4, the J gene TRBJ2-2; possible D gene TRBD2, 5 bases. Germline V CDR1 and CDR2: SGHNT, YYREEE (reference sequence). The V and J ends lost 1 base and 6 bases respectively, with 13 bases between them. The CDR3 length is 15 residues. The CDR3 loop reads CASSLREKQAGELFF. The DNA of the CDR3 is TGTGCCAGCAGCTTGAGGGAGAAGCAGGCCGGGGAGCTGTTTTTT.

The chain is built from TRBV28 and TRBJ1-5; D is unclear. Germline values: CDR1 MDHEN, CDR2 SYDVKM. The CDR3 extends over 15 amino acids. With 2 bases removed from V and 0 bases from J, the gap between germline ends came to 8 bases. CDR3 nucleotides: TGTGCCAGCAGTTTACTTAGCTATAGCAATCAGCCCCAGCATTTT. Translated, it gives CASSLLSYSNQPQHF.

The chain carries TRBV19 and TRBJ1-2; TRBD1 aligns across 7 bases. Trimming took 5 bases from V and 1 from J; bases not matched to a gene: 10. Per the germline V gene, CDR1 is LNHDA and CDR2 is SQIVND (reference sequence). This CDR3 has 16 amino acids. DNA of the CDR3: TGTGCCAGTAGTTCCATATGGGGGGACAGTAACTATGGCTACACCTTC. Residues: CASSSIWGDSNYGYTF.

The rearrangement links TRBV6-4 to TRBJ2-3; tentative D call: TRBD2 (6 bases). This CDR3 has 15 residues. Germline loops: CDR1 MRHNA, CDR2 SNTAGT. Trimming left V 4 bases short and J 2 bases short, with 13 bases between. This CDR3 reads CASSAGTVPTDTQYF. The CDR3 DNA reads TGTGCCAGCAGTGCCGGGACTGTACCCACAGATACGCAGTATTTT.

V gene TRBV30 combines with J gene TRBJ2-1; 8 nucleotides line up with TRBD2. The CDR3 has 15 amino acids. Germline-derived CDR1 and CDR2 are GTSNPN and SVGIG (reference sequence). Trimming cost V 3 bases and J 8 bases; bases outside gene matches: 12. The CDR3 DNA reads TGTGCCTGGAGCCGGGGGGGAAGGGTGTTGGATGAGCAGTTCTTC. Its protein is CAWSRGGRVLDEQFF.

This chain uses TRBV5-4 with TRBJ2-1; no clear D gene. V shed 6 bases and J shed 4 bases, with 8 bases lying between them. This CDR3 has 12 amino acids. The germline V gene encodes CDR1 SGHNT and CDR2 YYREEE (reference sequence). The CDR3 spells CASNSDYNEQFF. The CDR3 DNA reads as TGTGCCAGCAACTCCGATTACAATGAGCAGTTCTTC. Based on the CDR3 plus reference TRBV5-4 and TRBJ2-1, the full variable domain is ETGVTQSPTHLIKTRGQQVTLRCSSQSGHNTVSWYQQALGQGPQFIFQYYREEENGRGNFPPRFSGLQFPNYSSELNVNALELDDSALYLCASNSDYNEQFFGPGTRLTVL.

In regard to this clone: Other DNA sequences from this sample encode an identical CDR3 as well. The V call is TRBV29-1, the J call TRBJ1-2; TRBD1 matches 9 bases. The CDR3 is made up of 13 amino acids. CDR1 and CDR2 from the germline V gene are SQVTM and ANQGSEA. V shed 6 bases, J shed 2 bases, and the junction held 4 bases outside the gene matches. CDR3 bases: TGCAGCGTAAGGACAGGGGCCAACTATGGCTACACCTTC. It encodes CSVRTGANYGYTF.

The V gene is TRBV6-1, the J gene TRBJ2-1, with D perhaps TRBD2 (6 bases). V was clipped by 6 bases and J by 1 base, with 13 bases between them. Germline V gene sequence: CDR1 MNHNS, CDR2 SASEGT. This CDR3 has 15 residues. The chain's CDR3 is CASSLRDSSYNEQFF. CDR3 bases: TGTGCCAGCAGCCTCCGGGACTCTTCCTACAATGAGCAGTTCTTC.

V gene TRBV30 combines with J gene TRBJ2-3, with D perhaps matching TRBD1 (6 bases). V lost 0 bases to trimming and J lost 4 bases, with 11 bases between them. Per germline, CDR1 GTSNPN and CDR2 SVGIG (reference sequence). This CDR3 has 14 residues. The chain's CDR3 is CAWSVSGVADTQYF. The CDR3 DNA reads TGTGCCTGGAGTGTGTCAGGGGTTGCAGATACGCAGTATTTT.